Detailed here is one T cell receptor beta chain. The antigen is not known. The record originates from a study of shared clonotypes between healthy human individuals. Study as a whole: CD4 naive and memory got three plates each, CD8 naive two, CD8 memory one.

The study's findings and limits: Sampling covered nothing but blood. Tissue TCR repertoires likely differ from those found in blood. What naive subsets generally showed was a larger estimated richness than memory subsets showed.

Using immunoSEQ multiplex PCR, the repertoire was profiled, and TCRdb retains in-frame clones only, with some absent. The data hold more than 400,000 clones, with around 96% observed a single time. V shed 6 bases and J 4 bases; nucleotides not matched to a gene: 2. CDR3 size: 11 residues. Germline-derived CDR1 and CDR2 are DFQATT and SNEGSKA (reference sequence). This receptor was obtained from a woman aged 30 to 39 in good health. The sequenced sample was naive CD4+ T cells sorted from blood. Subset given: CD45RA+ positively selected. V and J are TRBV20-1 and TRBJ1-2, with 7 bases that match TRBD1. This chain's CDR3 is CSARDSYGYTF. CDR3 in DNA: TGCAGTGCACGGGACAGCTATGGCTACACCTTC.